This T cell receptor beta chain was sequenced during a study of blood T cells in healthy people across ages. Study-wide results and caveats: Because donor CMV status was unknown, expanded clonotype changes were possibly confounded. Strong correlation linked observed beta diversity and percent naive T cells.

A sample-barcoded 5' primer and a J-beta primer mix were used in a second PCR of roughly 6 to 11 cycles. In TCRdb, the 5' RACE reads were re-called with MiXCR into one record per CDR3 protein. The table records roughly 680,000 distinct CDR3 sequences, roughly half of them present only once. Healthy Russian Caucasian donors spanned ages roughly 6 to 90 years. As regards this clonotype: Its antigen is currently unknown.

Sequenced material: blood. The clonotype was recovered from a woman older than 75 in good health.

The CDR3 reads CSASWAGGTDTQYF. CDR3 sequence (DNA): TGCAGTGCTTCGTGGGCGGGGGGCACAGATACGCAGTATTTT. The V and J genes are TRBV20-1 and TRBJ2-3; 7 positions agree with TRBD2. V was pared by 5 bases and J by 1 base, with 6 bases of the junction left unmatched. Germline V CDR1 and CDR2: DFQATT, SNEGSKA (reference sequence). The CDR3 contains 14 residues.